A selection of T cell receptor beta chains follows, all from one sample in a study of cytomegalovirus exposure and HLA in healthy donors. Only in-frame clones appear in the TCRdb table, and some are missing; sequencing was by immunoSEQ multiplex PCR. The table records around 140,000 clones, about 81% of them present only once. Input material: PBMCs. The receptors stem from a woman between 50 and 59 years old in good health and CMV-seropositive. Each CDR3 is given with its conserved first and last residue. A D gene is named only where the DNA matches it firmly. The size entry is marked missing in some rows and otherwise reads once, few, many or a size class.

j_gene,abundance,d_gene,v_gene,CDR3aa,CDR3nt
TRBJ1-3,-,-,TRBV6-5,CASSNGGSGNTIYF,TGTGCCAGCAGTAATGGGGGGTCTGGAAACACCATATATTTT
TRBJ1-6,-,-,TRBV5-1,CASSLQGSNSPLHF,TGCGCCAGCAGCTTGCAGGGGTCTAATTCACCCCTCCACTTT
TRBJ2-7,-,-,TRBV6-1,CASSENYEQYF,TGTGCCAGCAGTGAAAACTACGAGCAGTACTTC
TRBJ2-1,-,-,TRBV28,CASSFGGLDEQFF,TGTGCCAGCAGTTTCGGAGGGCTGGATGAGCAGTTCTTC
TRBJ2-1,few,TRBD2,TRBV4-1,CASSQANLAGGGKEQFF,TGCGCCAGCAGCCAGGCGAATCTAGCGGGAGGGGGTAAGGAGCAGTTCTTC
TRBJ1-2,few,TRBD1,TRBV9,CASSKAGTGRQTYGYTF,TGTGCCAGCAGCAAGGCCGGGACAGGGCGCCAAACCTATGGCTACACCTTC
TRBJ1-5,-,-,TRBV5-1,CASSLGPGGVQPQHF,TGCGCCAGCAGCTTGGGGCCTGGGGGGGTGCAGCCCCAGCATTTT
TRBJ1-2,-,-,TRBV2,CASSLDRSNYGYTF,TGTGCCAGCAGCTTGGACAGATCTAACTATGGCTACACCTTC
TRBJ2-7,-,TRBD1,TRBV10-2,CASSVSRGRTPEQYF,TGCGCCAGCAGTGTATCCAGGGGGCGCACTCCCGAGCAGTACTTC
TRBJ2-3,-,-,TRBV7-3,CASSLFYTDTQYF,TGTGCCAGCAGCTTGTTTTACACAGATACGCAGTATTTT